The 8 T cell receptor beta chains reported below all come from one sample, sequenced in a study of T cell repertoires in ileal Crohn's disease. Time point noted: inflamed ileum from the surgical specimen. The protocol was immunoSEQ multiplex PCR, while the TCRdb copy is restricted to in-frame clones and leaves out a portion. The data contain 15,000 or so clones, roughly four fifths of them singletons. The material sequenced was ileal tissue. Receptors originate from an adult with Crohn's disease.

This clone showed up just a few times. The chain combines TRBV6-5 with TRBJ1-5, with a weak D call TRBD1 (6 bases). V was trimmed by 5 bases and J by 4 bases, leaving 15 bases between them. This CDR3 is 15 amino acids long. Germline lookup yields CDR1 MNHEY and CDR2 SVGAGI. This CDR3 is CASSASWTVNQPQHF. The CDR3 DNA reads TGTGCCAGCAGTGCGAGCTGGACAGTTAATCAGCCCCAGCATTTT.

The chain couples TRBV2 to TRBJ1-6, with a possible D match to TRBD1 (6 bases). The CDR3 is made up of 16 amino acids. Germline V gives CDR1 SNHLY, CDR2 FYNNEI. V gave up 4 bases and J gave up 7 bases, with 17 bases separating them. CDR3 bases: TGTGCCAGCAGTGCCCCGACAGGAATAAAGAATTCACCCCTCCACTTT. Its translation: CASSAPTGIKNSPLHF.

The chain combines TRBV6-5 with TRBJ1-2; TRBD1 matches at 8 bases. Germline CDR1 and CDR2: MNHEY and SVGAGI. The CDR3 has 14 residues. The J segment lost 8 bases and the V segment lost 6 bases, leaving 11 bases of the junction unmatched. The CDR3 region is CASRNPGTGKGYTF. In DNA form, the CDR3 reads TGTGCCAGCAGAAACCCTGGGACAGGAAAAGGCTACACCTTC.

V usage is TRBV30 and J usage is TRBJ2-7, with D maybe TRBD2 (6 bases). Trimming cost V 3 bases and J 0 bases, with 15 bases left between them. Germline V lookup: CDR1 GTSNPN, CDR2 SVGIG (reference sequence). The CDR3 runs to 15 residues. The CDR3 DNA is TGTGCCTGGAGCGCACACGGGACTTTCTCCTACGAGCAGTACTTC. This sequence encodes CAWSAHGTFSYEQYF.

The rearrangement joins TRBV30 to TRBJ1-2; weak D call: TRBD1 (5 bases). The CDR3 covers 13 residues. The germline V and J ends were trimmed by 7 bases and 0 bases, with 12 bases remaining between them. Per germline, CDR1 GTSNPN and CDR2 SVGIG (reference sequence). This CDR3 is CALVGTSNYGYTF. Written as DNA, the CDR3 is TGTGCCTTGGTAGGGACTTCTAACTATGGCTACACCTTC.

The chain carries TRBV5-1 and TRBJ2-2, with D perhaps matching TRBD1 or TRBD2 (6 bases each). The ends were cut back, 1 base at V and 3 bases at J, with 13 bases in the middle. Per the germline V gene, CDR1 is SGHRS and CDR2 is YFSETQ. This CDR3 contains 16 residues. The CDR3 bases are TGCGCCAGCAGCTTGTTGGGGGGCGTTGACACCGGGGAGCTGTTTTTT. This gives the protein CASSLLGGVDTGELFF.

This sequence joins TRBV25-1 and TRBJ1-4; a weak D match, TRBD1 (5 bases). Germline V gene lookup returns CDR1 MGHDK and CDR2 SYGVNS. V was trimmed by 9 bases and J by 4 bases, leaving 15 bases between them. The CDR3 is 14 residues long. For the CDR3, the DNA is TGTGCCAGTTCCAAGGGGCCTCTTAATGAAAAACTGTTTTTT. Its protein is CASSKGPLNEKLFF.

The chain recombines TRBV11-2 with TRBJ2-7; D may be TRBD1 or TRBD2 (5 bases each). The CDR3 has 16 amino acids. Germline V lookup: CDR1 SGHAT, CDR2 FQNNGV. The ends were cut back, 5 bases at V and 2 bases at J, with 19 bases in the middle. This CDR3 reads CASSPQTGTVTYEQYF. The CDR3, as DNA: TGTGCCAGCAGCCCCCAGACCGGGACCGTAACCTACGAGCAGTACTTC.